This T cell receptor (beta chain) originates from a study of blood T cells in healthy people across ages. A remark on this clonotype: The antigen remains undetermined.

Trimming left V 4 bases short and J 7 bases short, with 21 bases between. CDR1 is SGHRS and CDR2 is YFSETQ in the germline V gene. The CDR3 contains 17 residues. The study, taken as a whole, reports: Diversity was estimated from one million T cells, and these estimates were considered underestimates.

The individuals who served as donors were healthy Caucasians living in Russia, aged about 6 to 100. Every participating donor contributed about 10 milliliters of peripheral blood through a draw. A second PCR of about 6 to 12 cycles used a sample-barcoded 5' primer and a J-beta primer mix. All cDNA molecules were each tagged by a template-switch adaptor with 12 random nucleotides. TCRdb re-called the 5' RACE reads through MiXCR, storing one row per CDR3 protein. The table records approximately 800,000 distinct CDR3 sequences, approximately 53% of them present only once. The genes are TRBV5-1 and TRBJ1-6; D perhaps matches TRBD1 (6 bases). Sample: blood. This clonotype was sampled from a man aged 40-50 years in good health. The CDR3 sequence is CASSPRPQGDLNSPLHF. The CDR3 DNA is TGCGCCAGCAGCCCTAGGCCACAGGGTGACCTAAATTCACCCCTCCACTTT.